This TCR beta chain was found in a study of T-cell reconstitution after alpha-beta-depleted transplantation in children. General study findings and limits: About two months after transplant, alpha-beta T cells reportedly came from several hundred expanded graft clones.

V trimming: 1 base; J trimming: 3 bases; junction bases outside the gene matches: 4. Germline assignment: CDR1 SEHNR and CDR2 FQNEAQ (reference sequence). This CDR3 contains 15 residues. This clonotype was counted at least ten times. Its antigen remains unknown. It was with unique molecular identifiers that the TCRbeta library was prepared. TCRdb analysed the PCR reads with MiXCR anew, one entry per CDR3 protein. This repertoire shows some 600,000 distinct CDR3 sequences, roughly 13% found once; its top ten account for around 2.2%. The genes are TRBV7-9 and TRBJ2-3, with TRBD1 matching over 7 bases. The specimen comprised PBMCs, mostly from graft donor cells, sampled 360 days after TCRalphabeta/CD19-depleted stem cell transplant. The receptor comes from a male patient between 5 and 17 years old who had a stem cell transplant for acute myeloid leukemia, so the T cells may come from the graft donor. CDR3 sequence: CASSLGPGGTDTQYF. The CDR3 DNA follows: TGTGCCAGCAGCTTAGGGCCAGGGGGTACAGATACGCAGTATTTT.